The following is a TCR beta chain sequence with its context. V shed 7 bases and J 7 bases; nucleotides not matched to a gene: 7. There are 15 residues in the CDR3. CDR1 is SGHTA and CDR2 is FQGNSA in the germline V gene. Per the original methods: Amplification of reference gene primers was used by the study to estimate nucleated cell counts. Generated by immunoSEQ multiplex PCR, the TCRdb table keeps only in-frame clones and is missing some. The V and J calls and clone size come from that table; D and trimming were worked out from the DNA. The sample has 300,000 to 350,000 clones, 85% to 90% seen once. Seattle participants joined during active infection and were tracked over time. This sample is drawn from a study of blood T cell repertoires in COVID-19. The overall study: Sites in the United States, Italy and Spain provided acute and convalescent COVID-19 samples.

Sequenced: peripheral blood. This clonotype was obtained from a woman aged 25-40 years with COVID-19, enrolled during active disease. The chain is built from TRBV7-2 and TRBJ2-1; 13 positions match TRBD2. CDR3 nucleotides: TGTGCCAGCACCAGACTAGCGGGAGGACTAAATGAGCAGTTCTTC. It codes for CASTRLAGGLNEQFF.